One T cell receptor (beta chain) is described in this entry. This sample stems from a study of blood T cell repertoires in COVID-19. Study information: Donors in the United States, Italy and Spain gave samples during acute or convalescent COVID-19.

The CDR3 is 13 residues long. Germline CDR1 reads MNHEY; CDR2 reads SMNVEV (reference sequence). V lost 1 base and J lost 5; bases outside the gene matches: 0. Under the authors' procedure: How many nucleated cells were present was estimated from reference gene primer amplification. Clones were sequenced by immunoSEQ multiplex PCR, and TCRdb holds only the in-frame ones, with some missing. Clone size and the V and J calls come from that table; the DNA yielded D and trimming. This sample has about 290,000 clones, with roughly 90% found just once. Sequenced input: peripheral blood. The chain links TRBV27 to TRBJ1-1; 8 nucleotides agree with TRBD1. The sequence derives from a woman in her twenties or thirties with active or convalescent COVID-19. The CDR3 region has the DNA TGTGCCAGCAGTTTATACAGGGGGACTGAAGCTTTCTTT. Translated: CASSLYRGTEAFF.